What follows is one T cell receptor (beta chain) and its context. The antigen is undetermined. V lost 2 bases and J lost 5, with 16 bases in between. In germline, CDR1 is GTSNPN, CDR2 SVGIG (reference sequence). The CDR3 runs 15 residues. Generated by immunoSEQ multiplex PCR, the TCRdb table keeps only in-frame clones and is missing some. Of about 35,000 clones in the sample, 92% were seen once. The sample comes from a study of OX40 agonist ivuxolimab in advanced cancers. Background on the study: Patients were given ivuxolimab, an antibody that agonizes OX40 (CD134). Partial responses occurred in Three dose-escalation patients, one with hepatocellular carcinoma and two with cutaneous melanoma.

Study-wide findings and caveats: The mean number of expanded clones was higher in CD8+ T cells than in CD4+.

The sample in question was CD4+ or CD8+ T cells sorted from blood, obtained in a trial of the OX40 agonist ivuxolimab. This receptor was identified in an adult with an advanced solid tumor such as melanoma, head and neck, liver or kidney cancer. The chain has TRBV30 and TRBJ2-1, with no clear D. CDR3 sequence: CAWSHRRIMNNEQFF. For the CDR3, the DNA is TGTGCCTGGAGTCACAGACGGATCATGAACAATGAGCAGTTCTTC.